One and the same sample provided the 24 T cell receptor beta chains below, sequenced in a study of T cell repertoires in cytomegalovirus infection. No antigen is known for these receptors. TCRdb reprocessed the reads via MiXCR and lists one record per CDR3 protein. The sample comprises 110,000 or so distinct CDR3 sequences, around 31% of which are singletons, and 80% to 90% rests with the top ten. This specimen was CD8+ T cells from cultured PBMCs, taken from culture after CMV antigen stimulation. These receptors were taken from a human donor in good health (CMV status not recorded). Some clones in this sample may be carry-over from other donors' samples.

The V call is TRBV5-1, the J call TRBJ1-2, with TRBD1 as a possible D gene (6 bases). The germline V and J ends were trimmed by 0 bases and 3 bases, with 12 bases remaining between them. The CDR3 length is 15 residues. Germline loops: CDR1 SGHRS, CDR2 YFSETQ. CDR3 in amino acids: CASSLVGGMDYGYTF. The DNA for the CDR3 is TGCGCCAGCAGCTTGGTCGGGGGCATGGACTATGGCTACACCTTC.

The chain is built from TRBV7-6 and TRBJ2-1, with 11 positions matching TRBD2. Germline CDR1 and CDR2: SGHVS and FNYEAQ. J was trimmed by 8 bases and V by 3 bases; bases with no gene match: 9. The CDR3 is 16 residues long. The CDR3 region is CASSLAPSGGTHEQFF. The CDR3 DNA is TGTGCCAGCAGCTTGGCCCCTAGCGGGGGGACGCATGAGCAGTTCTTC. The entire variable domain, with the rest obtained from reference TRBV7-6 and TRBJ2-1, is as follows: GAGVSQSPRYKVTKRGQDVALRCDPISGHVSLYWYRQALGQGPEFLTYFNYEAQQDKSGLPNDRFSAERPEGSISTLTIQRTEQRDSAMYRCASSLAPSGGTHEQFFGPGTRLTVL.

V and J are TRBV7-3 and TRBJ1-1; 7 bases match TRBD1. The trim removed 4 bases at V and 5 bases at J, leaving 7 bases unmatched. Per the germline V gene, CDR1 is SGHTA and CDR2 is FQGTGA. The CDR3 is 14 amino acids. The CDR3 loop is CASSYAGGETEAFF. CDR3 coding DNA: TGTGCCAGCAGCTATGCAGGGGGTGAGACTGAAGCTTTCTTT. The complete variable domain, with remaining parts taken from reference TRBV7-3 and TRBJ1-1, reads GAGVSQTPSNKVTEKGKYVELRCDPISGHTALYWYRQSLGQGPEFLIYFQGTGAADDSGLPNDRFFAVRPEGSVSTLKIQRTERGDSAVYLCASSYAGGETEAFFGQGTRLTVV.

The V and J genes are TRBV27 and TRBJ2-7, with TRBD1 matching 7 bases. V shed 2 bases, J shed 2 bases, and the junction held 6 bases outside the gene matches. In germline, CDR1 is MNHEY, CDR2 SMNVEV (reference sequence). The CDR3 runs to 15 residues. This CDR3 reads CASSLLTGLTYEQYF. CDR3 nucleotide sequence: TGTGCCAGCAGTTTACTGACAGGGTTAACCTACGAGCAGTACTTC.

The gene calls are TRBV4-1 and TRBJ2-1, with a weak D call TRBD1 (7 bases). V lost 4 bases to trimming and J lost 9 bases, with 16 bases between them. Germline V CDR1 and CDR2: MGHRA, YSYEKL. The CDR3 contains 14 residues. As DNA, the CDR3 is TGCGCCAGCAGCCCGGGGGACAGCTTAGTTGAGCAGTTCTTC. Its protein is CASSPGDSLVEQFF.

A word on this clonotype: The junction differs from germline at one of its ends, possibly a read error. The chain uses TRBV12-3 or TRBV12-4 and TRBJ2-5; D not resolved. The CDR3 runs 13 residues. CDR3 DNA: TGTACCAGCAGTTTCGAGTCAGAAGAGACCCAGTACTTC. Translated, it gives CTSSFESEETQYF.

In its sample, this clonotype was seen once. The J gene is TRBJ1-4, the V gene TRBV2; D gene ambiguous. CDR3 size: 17 residues. Trimming pared 4 bases from V and 0 bases from J, leaving 15 bases between. CDR1 is SNHLY, CDR2 FYNNEI, per germline. This chain's CDR3 is CASSVAGSTPTNEKLFF. CDR3 bases: TGTGCCAGCAGTGTCGCAGGTTCTACCCCAACTAATGAAAAACTGTTTTTT. Combining the CDR3 with reference TRBV2 and TRBJ1-4 gives the whole variable domain EPEVTQTPSHQVTQMGQEVILRCVPISNHLYFYWYRQILGQKVEFLVSFYNNEISEKSEIFDDQFSVERPDGSNFTLKIRSTKLEDSAMYFCASSVAGSTPTNEKLFFGSGTQLSVL.

The chain recombines TRBV2 with TRBJ2-3; TRBD1 aligns across 7 bases. The CDR3 length is 14 residues. V lost 7 bases to trimming and J lost 2 bases; unmatched junction nucleotides: 6. Germline V gives CDR1 SNHLY, CDR2 FYNNEI. The CDR3 DNA is TGTGCCAGCAAAACGGGACAGTCCACAGATACGCAGTATTTT. It specifies CASKTGQSTDTQYF.

The chain recombines TRBV4-1 with TRBJ1-3; weak D call: TRBD1 (6 bases). V lost 4 bases and J lost 4, with 14 bases in between. The CDR3 is 15 amino acids. CDR1 and CDR2 from the germline V gene are MGHRA and YSYEKL. In DNA, the CDR3 is TGCGCCAGCAGCCTCGGACAGTTCGGCGGAAACACCATATATTTT. Encoded protein: CASSLGQFGGNTIYF.

This clonotype was seen only a few times. This rearrangement joins TRBV12-3 or TRBV12-4 to TRBJ2-5, with D perhaps TRBD2 (6 bases). V was pared by 0 bases and J by 4 bases, with 12 bases between. The CDR3 spans 15 residues. CDR3 region: CASSLAPVGGETQYF. DNA for the CDR3: TGTGCCAGCAGTTTAGCACCAGTGGGGGGAGAGACCCAGTACTTC.

V and J are TRBV7-6 and TRBJ2-5, with D uncertain. The CDR3 is 13 amino acids. Germline lookup yields CDR1 SGHVS and CDR2 FNYEAQ. V lost 1 base and J lost 2, with 5 bases in between. For the CDR3, the DNA is TGTGCCAGCAGCTTAGAAATTCAAGAGACCCAGTACTTC. It yields the protein CASSLEIQETQYF.

With respect to this clonotype: At one boundary the junction diverges from the germline segment, which might be a read error. The chain links TRBV7-9 to TRBJ1-1; D is possibly TRBD1 (6 bases). This CDR3 contains 12 residues. Per germline, CDR1 SEHNR and CDR2 FQNEAQ (reference sequence). The CDR3 region is CASNLGGTEAFF. The CDR3 DNA sequence: TGTGCCAGCAACTTAGGGGGCACTGAAGCTTTCTTT.

This clonotype was detected ten times or more. This chain uses TRBV7-8 with TRBJ2-7; tentative D call: TRBD2 (5 bases). The V end lost 1 base, the J end lost 0 bases, and 7 bases lay between the germline ends. Germline V CDR1 and CDR2: SGHVS, FQNEAQ. The CDR3 contains 14 residues. The CDR3, as DNA: TGTGCCAGCAGCTTAGTTCGGGGCTCCTACGAGCAGTACTTC. Protein sequence: CASSLVRGSYEQYF.

This clonotype has just a few counts. V usage is TRBV27 and J usage is TRBJ1-2, with a weak D call TRBD1 (6 bases). CDR1 is MNHEY and CDR2 is SMNVEV in the germline V gene (reference sequence). The CDR3 length is 16 residues. V was shortened by 6 bases and J by 8 bases, with 25 bases between the two germline ends. CDR3 in amino acids: CASSLTSPGTFPGYTF. CDR3 DNA: TGTGCCAGCAGCCTGACGTCCCCCGGGACATTTCCCGGCTACACCTTC.

This clonotype came up a few times. This rearrangement joins TRBV7-9 to TRBJ1-2, with 7 bases fitting TRBD1. Germline V gives CDR1 SEHNR, CDR2 FQNEAQ (reference sequence). This CDR3 contains 18 residues. J gave up 2 bases and V 5 bases, and 17 bases lay outside the gene matches. CDR3 bases: TGTGCCAGCAGCCCACGCGACCGGGACAGCAAGGAGAACTATGGCTACACCTTC. Encoded protein: CASSPRDRDSKENYGYTF.

A few counts support this clonotype. This sequence joins TRBV12-3 or TRBV12-4 and TRBJ1-1, with D possibly being TRBD1 (5 bases). V shed 8 bases and J shed 1 base, with 5 bases lying between them. The CDR3 is 11 residues long. The CDR3 protein is CASGGNTEAFF. The CDR3 DNA reads TGTGCCAGCGGGGGGAACACTGAAGCTTTCTTT.

The chain combines TRBV19 with TRBJ2-7, with D possibly matching TRBD1 (5 bases). In germline, CDR1 is LNHDA, CDR2 SQIVND (reference sequence). V gave up 7 bases and J gave up 5 bases, with 9 bases separating them. The CDR3 is made up of 11 amino acids. CDR3 coding DNA: TGTGCCAGTACAGGGATGAACGAGCAGTACTTC. Its translation is CASTGMNEQYF.

This clonotype was observed at least ten times. The rearrangement uses TRBV29-1 and TRBJ2-3, with 8 positions matching TRBD2. Germline V gene lookup returns CDR1 SQVTM and CDR2 ANQGSEA. The junction had 7 bases not matched to a gene; V was cut back by 1 base and J by 4 bases. This CDR3 region has 15 residues. CDR3 sequence reads: CSVEGEGLASDTQYF. CDR3 nucleotides: TGCAGCGTTGAAGGAGAAGGACTAGCTTCAGATACGCAGTATTTT.

The chain couples TRBV27 to TRBJ1-1; 9 positions agree with TRBD1. This CDR3 region has 15 residues. V lost 2 bases to trimming and J lost 5 bases; unmatched junction nucleotides: 6. In germline, CDR1 is MNHEY, CDR2 SMNVEV (reference sequence). CDR3 bases: TGTGCCAGCAGTTTAGGGACAGGGTCCCAAACTGAAGCTTTCTTT. Translation: CASSLGTGSQTEAFF.

In this sample, this clonotype turned up many times. The V gene is TRBV28, the J gene TRBJ1-1, with a tentative D call TRBD1 (6 bases). Trimming took 2 bases from V and 4 from J, leaving 14 bases between them. This CDR3 contains 15 residues. The germline CDR1 and CDR2 sequences are MDHEN and SYDVKM. The CDR3 nucleotides are TGTGCCAGCAGTTTAGTCCGGGGGCGATCCACTGAAGCTTTCTTT. Protein sequence: CASSLVRGRSTEAFF.

This clonotype was detected a few times. V gene TRBV2 combines with J gene TRBJ1-5; weak D call: TRBD1 (5 bases). CDR1 and CDR2 from the germline V gene are SNHLY and FYNNEI. The CDR3 consists of 15 residues. The V end was cut by 3 bases, the J end by 7 bases, with 16 bases between. CDR3 in amino acids: CASSEGRVLGQPQHF. The CDR3, as DNA: TGTGCCAGCAGTGAGGGCAGGGTATTAGGACAGCCCCAGCATTTT.

The chain combines TRBV7-9 with TRBJ1-2; D unresolved. Germline loops: CDR1 SEHNR, CDR2 FQNEAQ (reference sequence). V was clipped by 1 base and J by 7 bases, with 13 bases between them. There are 14 residues in the CDR3. The CDR3 DNA sequence: TGTGCCAGCAGCTTAGGGAAGTTTACCTCTGGCTACACCTTC. It yields the protein CASSLGKFTSGYTF.

The chain is built from TRBV2 and TRBJ2-5; TRBD1 matches 7 bases. V dropped 6 bases and J dropped 5; count of bases not matched to a gene: 12. The CDR3 consists of 15 residues. The V gene's germline CDR1 is SNHLY and CDR2 FYNNEI. The CDR3, as DNA: TGTGCCAGCAGCTCCCCGACAGGGTCGGAGGAGACCCAGTACTTC. Its translation: CASSSPTGSEETQYF.

This clonotype was picked up a small number of times. The CDR3 loop reads CASSASPTAEAFF. As DNA, the CDR3 is TGTGCCAGCAGTGCATCCCCGACGGCTGAAGCTTTCTTT. The chain has TRBV27 and TRBJ1-1; D is unresolved. The CDR3 contains 13 residues. The V and J ends lost 5 bases and 6 bases respectively, with 13 bases between them. Per the germline V gene, CDR1 is MNHEY and CDR2 is SMNVEV (reference sequence).